This TCR beta chain was sequenced for a study of shared clonotypes between healthy human individuals. Study-level findings and limits: Non-shared clonotypes displayed generation probabilities falling below those of clonotypes present in all four donors.

CDR1 is GTSNPN and CDR2 is SVGIG in the germline V gene (reference sequence). The trim removed 1 base at V and 6 bases at J, leaving 6 bases unmatched. The CDR3 covers 14 residues. Assay: immunoSEQ multiplex PCR; the TCRdb copy retains only in-frame clones and omits some. The sample contains about 2.4 million clones, more than 90% of which appear only once. This clone has only one observation. Its antigen is not known. What was sequenced was naive CD4+ T cells sorted from blood. Indicated subset: CD45RA+ positively selected. The TCR was taken from a man aged 18 to 29 in good health. The chain combines TRBV30 with TRBJ2-1; 7 positions match TRBD2. The CDR3 DNA reads as TGTGCCTGGAGTGATCTAGCGGTGTTCAATGAGCAGTTCTTC. It is translated as CAWSDLAVFNEQFF.